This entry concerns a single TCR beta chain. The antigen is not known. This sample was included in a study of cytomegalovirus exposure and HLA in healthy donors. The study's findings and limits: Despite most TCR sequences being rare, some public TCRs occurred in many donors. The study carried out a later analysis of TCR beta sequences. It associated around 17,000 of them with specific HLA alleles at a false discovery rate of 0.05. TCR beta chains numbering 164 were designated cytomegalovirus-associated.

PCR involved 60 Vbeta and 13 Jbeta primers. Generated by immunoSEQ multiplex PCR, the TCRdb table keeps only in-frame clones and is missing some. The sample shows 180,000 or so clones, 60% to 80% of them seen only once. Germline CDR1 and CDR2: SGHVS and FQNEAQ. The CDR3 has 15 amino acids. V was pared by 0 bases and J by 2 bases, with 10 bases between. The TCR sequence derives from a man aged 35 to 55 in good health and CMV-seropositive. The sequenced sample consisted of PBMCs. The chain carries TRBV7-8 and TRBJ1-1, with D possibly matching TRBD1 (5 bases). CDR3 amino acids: CASSLALGGNTEAFF. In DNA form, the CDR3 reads TGTGCCAGCAGCTTAGCGTTGGGGGGTAACACTGAAGCTTTCTTT.